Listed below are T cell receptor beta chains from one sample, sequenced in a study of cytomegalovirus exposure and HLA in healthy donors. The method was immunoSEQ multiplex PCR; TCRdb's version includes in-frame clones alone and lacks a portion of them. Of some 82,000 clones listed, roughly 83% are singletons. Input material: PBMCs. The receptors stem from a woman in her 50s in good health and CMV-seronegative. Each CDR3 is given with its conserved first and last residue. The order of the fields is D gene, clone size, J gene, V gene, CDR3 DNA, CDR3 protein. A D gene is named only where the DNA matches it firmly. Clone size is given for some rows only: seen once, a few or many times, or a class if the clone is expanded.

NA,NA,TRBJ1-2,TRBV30,TGTGCCTGGAGTGTGACAGGTTCCTATGGCTACACCTTC,CAWSVTGSYGYTF
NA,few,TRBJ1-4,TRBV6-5,TGTGCCAGCAGTCCCGACTTTAATGAAAAACTGTTTTTT,CASSPDFNEKLFF
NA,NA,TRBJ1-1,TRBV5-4,TGTGCCAGCTCCTCATTTGGGGATCGGACTTCGAGCACTGAAGCTTTCTTT,CASSSFGDRTSSTEAFF
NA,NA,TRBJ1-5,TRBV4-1,TGCGCCAGCAGCCAAGATCCCCAACAGTTCAATCAGCCCCAGCATTTT,CASSQDPQQFNQPQHF
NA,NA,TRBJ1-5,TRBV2,TGTGCCAGCAGTGACCTAGCGGCGATGGGCAATCAGCCCCAGCATTTT,CASSDLAAMGNQPQHF
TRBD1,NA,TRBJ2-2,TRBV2,TGTGCCAGCAGTTTACAGGGGACCCCCACCGGGGAGCTGTTTTTT,CASSLQGTPTGELFF
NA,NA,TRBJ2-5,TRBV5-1,TGCGCCAGCAGCGAGGGATCCGGAGGAGGAGAGACCCAGTACTTC,CASSEGSGGGETQYF
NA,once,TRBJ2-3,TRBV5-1,TGCGCCAGCAGCTTGGAGTTAGCAGATACGCAGTATTTT,CASSLELADTQYF
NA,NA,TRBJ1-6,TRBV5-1,TGCGCCAGCAGCTTGGGACAGGTTAATTCACCCCTCCACTTT,CASSLGQVNSPLHF
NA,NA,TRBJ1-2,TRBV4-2,TGTGCCAGCAGCCAAGGACAGATGGGGAACTATGGCTACACCTTC,CASSQGQMGNYGYTF
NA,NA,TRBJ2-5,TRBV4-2,TGTGCCAGCAGCCAAGAGGCGGGGGCTATCATACAGACCCAGTACTTC,CASSQEAGAIIQTQYF
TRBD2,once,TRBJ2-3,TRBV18,TGTGCCAGCTCACCTGGACTAGGCGCAGATACGCAGTATTTT,CASSPGLGADTQYF
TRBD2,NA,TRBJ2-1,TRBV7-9,TGTGCCAGCAGCCCACTCACTAGCGGGGGTGTGAGGTTCTTC,CASSPLTSGGVRFF
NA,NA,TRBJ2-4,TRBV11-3,TGTGCCAGCAGCTTAGATCGAGAAGGCAGGGAGTACTTC,CASSLDREGREYF
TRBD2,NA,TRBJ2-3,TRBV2,TGTGCCAGCAGTTCACCGGGACTAGCAAATACCGCAGATACGCAGTATTTT,CASSSPGLANTADTQYF
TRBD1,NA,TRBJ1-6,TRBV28,TGTGCCAGCAGTTTCCGGGACAGGCGGAATTCACCCCTCCACTTT,CASSFRDRRNSPLHF
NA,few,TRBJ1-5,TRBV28,TGTGCCAGCAGTCTGACCGTTAGCAATCAGCCTCAGCATTTT,CASSLTVSNQPQHF
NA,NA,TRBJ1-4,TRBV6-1,TGTGCCAGCAGGTTGGCAGAAAAACTGTTTTTT,CASRLAEKLFF
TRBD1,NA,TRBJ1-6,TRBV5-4,TGTGCCAGCAATCTCGGGGGGGGACAGGGTTATTCACCCCTCCACTTT,CASNLGGGQGYSPLHF
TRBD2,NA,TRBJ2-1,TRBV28,TGTGCCAGCAGTTCGGGACTAGCGGGAGAATTAGGGAATGAGCAGTTCTTC,CASSSGLAGELGNEQFF
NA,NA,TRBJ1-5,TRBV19,TGTGCCAGTAGTATAGTGGCTGACAATCAGCCCCAGCATTTT,CASSIVADNQPQHF
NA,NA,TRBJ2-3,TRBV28,TGTGCCAGCAGTTTTGCGGGAAAGAACACAGATACGCAGTATTTT,CASSFAGKNTDTQYF
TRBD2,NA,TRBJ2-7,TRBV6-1,TGTGCCAGCAGCAGGACTAGCGGGAGGGCCTACGAGCAGTACTTC,CASSRTSGRAYEQYF
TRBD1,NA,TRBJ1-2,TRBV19,TGTGCCAGTAGTCCGAGGGGGCACGGCTACACCTTC,CASSPRGHGYTF
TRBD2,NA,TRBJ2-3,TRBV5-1,TGCGCCAGCAGCGCGCGACTAGCGGGCACAGATACGCAGTATTTT,CASSARLAGTDTQYF
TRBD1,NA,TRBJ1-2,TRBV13,TGTGCCAGCAGCCCCACGGGACAGGGGGCTGACTATGGCTACACCTTC,CASSPTGQGADYGYTF
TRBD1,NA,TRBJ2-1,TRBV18,TGTGCCAGCTCACCCCCAATTCTGGGACAGGTGCCCTACAATGAGCAGTTCTTC,CASSPPILGQVPYNEQFF
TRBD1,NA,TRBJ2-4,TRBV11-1,TGTGCCAGCAGCTTGCGTTCTTCCGGGACAGGGGACATTCAGTACTTC,CASSLRSSGTGDIQYF
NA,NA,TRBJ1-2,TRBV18,TGTGCCAGCTCATACCCTACAGGGCTGGATAACTATGGCTACACCTTC,CASSYPTGLDNYGYTF
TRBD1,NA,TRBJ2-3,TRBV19,TGTGCCAGTAGTATGGGACAGCCCCCGGATACGCAGTATTTT,CASSMGQPPDTQYF
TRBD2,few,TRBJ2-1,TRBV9,TGTGCCAGCAGCTTGGGAGGGGACAATGAGCAGTTCTTC,CASSLGGDNEQFF
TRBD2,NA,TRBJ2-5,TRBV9,TGTGCCAGCAGCGCGTCACTAGCGGGGGGACTAGGCCCTATGGAGACCCAGTACTTC,CASSASLAGGLGPMETQYF
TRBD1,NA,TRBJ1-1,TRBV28,TGTGCCAGCACAGACAGGGGGCTCGTAGAAGCTTTCTTT,CASTDRGLVEAFF
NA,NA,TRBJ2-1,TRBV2,TGTGCCAGCAGTGAGGTAGCCCGTTACAATGAGCAGTTCTTC,CASSEVARYNEQFF
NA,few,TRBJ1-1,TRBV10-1,TGCGCCAGCAGTGATATTTTAGCAGAAATGAACACTGAAGCTTTCTTT,CASSDILAEMNTEAFF
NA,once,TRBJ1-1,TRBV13,TGTGCCAGCAGCGAAACAGGGAGCTGGAACACTGAAGCTTTCTTT,CASSETGSWNTEAFF
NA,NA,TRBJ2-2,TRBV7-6,TGTGCCAGCAGCGCAAGGGCAGGGACCGGGGAGCTGTTTTTT,CASSARAGTGELFF
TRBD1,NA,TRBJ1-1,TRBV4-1,TGCGCCAGCAGCCCCCCTGTGGGCAGGGGGAGCACTGAAGCTTTCTTT,CASSPPVGRGSTEAFF
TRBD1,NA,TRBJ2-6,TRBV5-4,TGTGCCAGCAGCCCACCGGGACAGGGTACCGCTGGGGCCAACGTCCTGACTTTC,CASSPPGQGTAGANVLTF
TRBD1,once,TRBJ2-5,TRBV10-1,TGCGCCAGCAGTGAGACAGGGGTAGAGACCCAGTACTTC,CASSETGVETQYF
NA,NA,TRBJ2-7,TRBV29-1,TGCAGCGTTGTGGTTAGCTCCTACGAGCAGTACTTC,CSVVVSSYEQYF
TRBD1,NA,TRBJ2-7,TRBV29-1,TGCAGCGTCTTACAACAGGGGTACGAGCAGTACTTC,CSVLQQGYEQYF
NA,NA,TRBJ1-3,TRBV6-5,TGTGCCAGCAGTCCCGCGGCACTAAACACCATATATTTT,CASSPAALNTIYF
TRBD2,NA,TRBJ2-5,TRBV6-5,TGTGCCAGCAGTAGGTCTAGCGGGGGAGGGGAGACCCAGTACTTC,CASSRSSGGGETQYF
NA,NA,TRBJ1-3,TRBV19,TGTGCCAGTAGTTCACAGGGTTACTCTGGAAACACCATATATTTT,CASSSQGYSGNTIYF
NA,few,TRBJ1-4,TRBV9,TGTGCCAGCAGCGTATTCGGGGGGACTAATGAAAAACTGTTTTTT,CASSVFGGTNEKLFF
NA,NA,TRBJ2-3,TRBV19,TGTGCCAGTAAGGCGGATTTTAGCACAGATACGCAGTATTTT,CASKADFSTDTQYF
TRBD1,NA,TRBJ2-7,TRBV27,TGTGCCAGCAGTTCTCTCCCAGGGGGCTCGTACGAGCAGTACTTC,CASSSLPGGSYEQYF
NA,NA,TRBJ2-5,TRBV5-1,TGCGCCAGCAGCTTGAACGCGGCTAATCCCCAAGAGACCCAGTACTTC,CASSLNAANPQETQYF
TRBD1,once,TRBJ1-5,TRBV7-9,TGTGCCAGCAGCCCCCCGGGACAGGGGGCGGGACAGCCCCAGCATTTT,CASSPPGQGAGQPQHF
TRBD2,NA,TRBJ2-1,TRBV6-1,TGTGCCAGCAATATACTAGCGGGGGGGCCCTATGAGCAGTTCTTC,CASNILAGGPYEQFF
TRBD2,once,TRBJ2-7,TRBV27,TGTGCCAGCAGTTTATCGGCTAGCGGGACATATTTGGACGAGCAGTACTTC,CASSLSASGTYLDEQYF
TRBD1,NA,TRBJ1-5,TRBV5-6,TGTGCCAGCAGAGGCACAGGGGAAAGGCTCAATCAGCCCCAGCATTTT,CASRGTGERLNQPQHF
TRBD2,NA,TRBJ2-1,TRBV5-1,TGCGCCAGCAGCTCCCTAGCGGGGGGGCCAAATGAGCAGTTCTTC,CASSSLAGGPNEQFF
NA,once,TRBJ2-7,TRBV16,TGTGCCAGCAGTCGGGGAGTTTTGGGAATCTACGAGCAGTACTTC,CASSRGVLGIYEQYF
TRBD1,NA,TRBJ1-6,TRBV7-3,TGTGCCAGCAGCTCGACAGGGGGTCGGAATTCACCCCTCCACTTT,CASSSTGGRNSPLHF
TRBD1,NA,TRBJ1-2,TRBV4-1,TGCGCCAGCAGCCAACGACAGGGGGCTAACTATGGCTACACCTTC,CASSQRQGANYGYTF
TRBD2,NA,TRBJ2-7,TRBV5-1,TGCGCCAGCAGCTTGGGGACGACTAGCGGGAACTCCTACGAGCAGTACTTC,CASSLGTTSGNSYEQYF
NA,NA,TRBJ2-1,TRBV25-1,TGTGCCAGCAGTCTCAGGGGAACCCATGAGCAGTTCTTC,CASSLRGTHEQFF